The T cell receptor beta chain under discussion was sequenced for a study of blood T cell repertoires in COVID-19. About the research overall: Some COVID-19 samples were acute and others convalescent; all came from the United States, Italy and Spain. T cells, B-cell-depleted T cells, or PBMCs provided the cDNA or gDNA that served as material.

The CDR3 totals 14 residues. The V gene end was trimmed by 1 base and the J gene end by 2 bases; junction bases not matched to a gene: 2. Germline V gene lookup returns CDR1 LNHDA and CDR2 SQIVND (reference sequence). Authors' data handling: Amplification with reference gene primers provided the estimates of nucleated cell counts. Produced via immunoSEQ multiplex PCR; TCRdb's table is partial and in-frame only. Clone size and the V and J calls come from that table; the DNA yielded D and trimming. The data contain hundreds of thousands of clones, approximately 90% of them singletons. The receptor was derived from a woman in her twenties or thirties with active or convalescent COVID-19. The source material was peripheral blood. J is TRBJ2-7 and V is TRBV19; 7 bases fit TRBD2. As DNA, the CDR3 is TGTGCCAGTAGTATAGGGGAGGGCCCCTACGAGCAGTACTTC. It translates to CASSIGEGPYEQYF.